This T cell receptor beta chain came from a study of blood T cells in healthy people across ages. Study-wide points: Naive and antigen-experienced cells were not separated, limiting conclusive comparison. Diversity figures derived from one million T cells were judged to underestimate the true value.

Next came a second PCR, run for roughly 6 to 11 cycles, which used a sample-barcoded 5' primer along with a J-beta primer mix. Tags on each cDNA molecule came from a template-switch adaptor with 12 random nucleotides. TCRdb independently ran MiXCR on the 5' RACE reads; one entry per CDR3 protein. Here the sample spans roughly 1.7 million distinct CDR3 sequences, roughly a third being singletons. The CDR3 runs 14 residues. Germline assignment: CDR1 MNHEY and CDR2 SVGAGI. V trimming: 5 bases; J trimming: 9 bases; junction bases outside the gene matches: 6. In regard to this clonotype: Its antigen is as yet unknown.

Per sample, no less than 6 micrograms of total RNA were extracted. The sample taken for sequencing was blood. This receptor was taken from a woman aged 25 to 45 in good health. The chain joins TRBV6-5 to TRBJ1-6, with TRBD1 identical over 8 bases. The CDR3 here is CASSRTGSGSPLHF. CDR3 in DNA: TGTGCCAGCAGTCGGACAGGGTCGGGTTCACCCCTCCACTTT.